This paragraph reports one TCR beta chain. Its antigen is undetermined. This record belongs to a study of OX40 agonist ivuxolimab in advanced cancers. TCRdb keeps only in-frame clones here, not all; method: immunoSEQ multiplex PCR. The sample lists over 20,000 clones; about 85% were seen once. CDR1 is SGDLS, CDR2 YYNGEE, per germline. Trimming cost V 3 bases and J 2 bases; bases outside gene matches: 4. This CDR3 is built from 15 residues. Study-wide results and limits: Among the lowest peripheral clonal expansion occurred in 0.1-3.0 mg/kg partial responders.

This chain connects TRBV9 to TRBJ2-4; TRBD2 matches at 8 bases. Sequenced material: CD4+ or CD8+ T cells sorted from blood, taken in a trial of the OX40 agonist ivuxolimab. The receptor's source is an adult with an advanced solid tumor such as melanoma, head and neck, liver or kidney cancer. CDR3: CASSDSGMSKNIQYF. CDR3 in DNA: TGTGCCAGCAGCGATAGCGGGATGTCCAAAAACATTCAGTACTTC. Together with reference TRBV9 and TRBJ2-4, the CDR3 gives the full variable domain: DSGVTQTPKHLITATGQRVTLRCSPRSGDLSVYWYQQSLDQGLQFLIQYYNGEERAKGNILERFSAQQFPDLHSELNLSSLELGDSALYFCASSDSGMSKNIQYFGAGTRLSVL.